This T cell receptor beta chain was sequenced during a study of regulatory T cells in long-lasting Graves disease. General study points: TRBV28, TRBJ1-2 and TRBJ2-5 emerged as the favored segments in persistent disease. A greater number of public clonotypes (approximately 2,500) was shared by persistent patients than by new patients (approximately 910).

The time point: persistent/refractory GD, antithyroid drugs over 5 years with positive TRAb. There was RNA extracted from PBMCs, and the TCR library was made from it. EDTA tubes received roughly 8.6 milliliters of drawn peripheral blood. Arm-PCR of CDR3 regions and iRepertoire HTBI primers were the basis on which TCR beta libraries were built. TCRdb fed the multiplex PCR reads into MiXCR, producing one record per CDR3 protein. The table includes 310,000 or so distinct CDR3 sequences, 15% to 20% detected once. This CDR3 comprises 12 residues. CDR1 and CDR2 (germline): KGHDR, SFDVKD. V lost 4 bases, J lost 5 bases, and 0 bases stayed unmatched. This clonotype was seen ten or more times. The antigen remains unidentified.

This material consisted of peripheral blood mononuclear cells (PBMCs), taken when the disease was refractory, from a patient treated with antithyroid drugs. The chain uses TRBV24-1 and TRBJ1-2, with 7 bases aligning to TRBD1. The sequence was collected from a female donor with Graves disease. The CDR3, as DNA: TGTGCCACCAGTGAGGGACAGTATGGCTACACCTTC. Translating it yields CATSEGQYGYTF.